A single sample gave rise to the 18 T cell receptor beta chains below, sequenced in a study of blood T cells in healthy people across ages. The second PCR ran roughly 6 to 11 cycles with a sample-barcoded 5' primer and J-beta primers. TCRdb ran MiXCR on the 5' RACE reads and lists one entry per CDR3 protein. Here the sample spans about 1.1 million distinct CDR3 sequences, approximately 38% being singletons. Material: blood. Receptors originate from a man between 18 and 35 years old in good health.

The V call is TRBV12-3 or TRBV12-4, the J call TRBJ1-1, with 9 bases aligning to TRBD1. The CDR3 is 14 amino acids. V shed 4 bases and J 5 bases; nucleotides not matched to a gene: 5. The CDR3 DNA sequence: TGTGCCAGCAGTTCCCGAGGACAGGGGACTGAAGCTTTCTTT. Translating it yields CASSSRGQGTEAFF.

The rearrangement links TRBV29-1 to TRBJ1-1; D gene uncertain. The CDR3 has 13 residues. Looked up from germline, CDR1 is SQVTM and CDR2 is ANQGSEA. Trimming shortened V by 0 bases and J by 2 bases, and 7 bases separated the two germline ends. CDR3 in DNA: TGCAGCGTTGAAGACGAGGAAAACACTGAAGCTTTCTTT. Its protein product is CSVEDEENTEAFF.

The V gene is TRBV29-1, the J gene TRBJ1-2; tentative D call: TRBD1 (5 bases). Germline values: CDR1 SQVTM, CDR2 ANQGSEA. The V and J ends lost 6 bases and 5 bases respectively, with 16 bases between them. The CDR3 runs 13 residues. CDR3 bases: TGCAGCGTCATTGACAGCCAGCAGTATGGCTACACCTTC. Amino acids: CSVIDSQQYGYTF.

In its sample, this clonotype was seen a few times. The CDR3 reads CASSYLFGTYKNTEAFF. The CDR3 DNA follows: TGTGCCAGCAGTTACTTGTTCGGGACATATAAGAACACTGAAGCTTTCTTT. The chain couples TRBV6-2 or TRBV6-3 to TRBJ1-1, with TRBD1 as a possible D gene (6 bases). Germline lookup yields CDR1 MNHEY and CDR2 SVGEGT. The CDR3 extends over 17 amino acids. The V and J ends lost 1 base and 1 base respectively, with 16 bases between them.

The rearrangement links TRBV27 to TRBJ1-6, with 7 bases identical to TRBD1. Germline CDR1 is MNHEY and CDR2 is SMNVEV (reference sequence). The CDR3 totals 16 residues. V shed 7 bases and J 8 bases; nucleotides not matched to a gene: 14. The CDR3 sequence: CASTSFGQAAHSPLHF. In DNA form, the CDR3 reads TGTGCCAGCACCTCATTCGGACAGGCTGCCCATTCACCCCTCCACTTT.

The CDR3 protein is CASRPRDRAGGYTF. CDR3 nucleotide sequence: TGTGCCAGCAGACCCCGGGACAGGGCTGGGGGCTACACCTTC. The chain employs TRBV6-5 and TRBJ1-2; 9 bases are a match to TRBD1. Trimming took 6 bases from V and 8 from J; bases not matched to a gene: 10. This CDR3 region has 14 residues. Germline loops: CDR1 MNHEY, CDR2 SVGAGI.

The chain employs TRBV29-1 and TRBJ2-1; TRBD2 might be the D (5 bases). CDR1 is SQVTM and CDR2 is ANQGSEA in the germline V gene. V dropped 2 bases and J dropped 3 bases, with 14 bases sitting between them. The CDR3 runs 15 residues. Written as DNA, the CDR3 is TGCAGCGTTGAACCGCGGGTGGGGTTCTACAATGAGCAGTTCTTC. It yields the protein CSVEPRVGFYNEQFF.

V is TRBV11-2 and J is TRBJ1-2; D unresolved. Per germline, CDR1 SGHAT and CDR2 FQNNGV. The CDR3 sequence is 14 residues long. V lost 2 bases and J lost 4, with 11 bases in between. This CDR3 reads CASSLTDGVYGYTF. The CDR3 DNA reads as TGTGCCAGCAGCTTAACCGACGGAGTCTATGGCTACACCTTC.

This clonotype was recorded at least ten times. The chain combines TRBV4-2 with TRBJ2-3; D not certain. V was clipped by 1 base and J by 0 bases, with 17 bases between them. The CDR3 loop spans 18 amino acids. Germline-derived CDR1 and CDR2 are LGHNA and YNFKEQ. Here the CDR3 DNA reads TGTGCCAGCAGCCAAGGTTCTAATTACGGCGCTAGCACAGATACGCAGTATTTT. Translated, it gives CASSQGSNYGASTDTQYF.

This clonotype was seen only a few times. The rearrangement joins TRBV20-1 to TRBJ2-3; D is unresolved. Germline V gives CDR1 DFQATT, CDR2 SNEGSKA (reference sequence). The V and J ends lost 2 bases and 3 bases respectively, with 9 bases between them. The CDR3 sequence is 13 residues long. CDR3 sequence reads: CSARPTETDTQYF. In DNA form, the CDR3 reads TGCAGTGCTAGACCTACAGAAACAGATACGCAGTATTTT.

The count of this clonotype is one. CDR3 coding DNA: TGTGCCACCCTACCGACAGGGGGGGATCAGCCCCAGCATTTT. Protein sequence: CATLPTGGDQPQHF. The rearrangement joins TRBV6-2 or TRBV6-3 to TRBJ1-5; TRBD1 matches 9 bases. The CDR3 runs to 14 residues. CDR1 and CDR2 from the germline V gene are MNHEY and SVGEGT. V lost 10 bases, J lost 5 bases, and 9 bases stayed unmatched.

Only a few counts were recorded for this clonotype. The chain has TRBV5-1 and TRBJ2-5; 10 bases agree with TRBD2. Germline V CDR1 and CDR2: SGHRS, YFSETQ. The ends lost 0 bases at V and 11 bases at J; junction bases unmatched: 13. The length of the CDR3 is 16 residues. The CDR3 protein is CASSLASGGIYNEQYF. The DNA of the CDR3 is TGCGCCAGCAGCTTGGCTAGCGGGGGCATTTACAATGAGCAGTACTTC.

The V gene is TRBV28, the J gene TRBJ1-1, with 8 bases fitting TRBD1. Per the germline V gene, CDR1 is MDHEN and CDR2 is SYDVKM. V lost 6 bases and J lost 5; bases outside the gene matches: 8. This CDR3 has 14 amino acids. The CDR3 loop reads CASRGQGSVTEAFF. The CDR3 nucleotides are TGTGCCAGCAGAGGACAGGGATCCGTGACTGAAGCTTTCTTT.

The chain combines TRBV7-3 with TRBJ1-1; TRBD1 agrees at 7 bases. Unmatched junction bases numbered 6, after V lost 5 bases and J lost 0 bases. The germline gives CDR1 SGHTA, CDR2 FQGTGA. The CDR3 totals 15 residues. The CDR3 DNA follows: TGTGCCAGCAGCCCCCTGAGGGGGCTGAACACTGAAGCTTTCTTT. The encoded protein is CASSPLRGLNTEAFF.

This CDR3 is CASSSSSGGQRRELFF. The DNA of the CDR3 is TGTGCCAGCAGCTCATCTAGCGGGGGCCAGCGCCGGGAGCTGTTTTTT. V is TRBV5-5 and J is TRBJ2-2; 10 nucleotides match TRBD2. V lost 3 bases, J lost 9 bases, and 11 bases stayed unmatched. This CDR3 is built from 16 residues. In germline, CDR1 is SGHKS, CDR2 YYEKEE (reference sequence).

V usage is TRBV4-1 and J usage is TRBJ1-4; 11 nucleotides agree with TRBD1. The V gene's germline CDR1 is MGHRA and CDR2 YSYEKL. The junction had 10 bases not matched to a gene; V was cut back by 5 bases and J by 8 bases. The CDR3 contains 16 residues. The CDR3 coding sequence is TGCGCCAGCAGCTTACTGCCGGGACAGGGGGAGGAAAAACTGTTTTTT. Amino acids: CASSLLPGQGEEKLFF.

V gene TRBV28 combines with J gene TRBJ2-7, with a possible D match to TRBD1 (5 bases). Trimming stripped 1 base from V and 7 bases from J, with 23 bases between. The CDR3 covers 17 residues. The germline CDR1 and CDR2 sequences are MDHEN and SYDVKM. As DNA, the CDR3 is TGTGCCAGCAGTTTATTATTCGGGCAGGGTACCTACAATGAGCAGTACTTC. Residues: CASSLLFGQGTYNEQYF.

The chain is built from TRBV20-1 and TRBJ2-3; 7 positions match TRBD1. From germline, CDR1 is DFQATT and CDR2 SNEGSKA (reference sequence). J gave up 0 bases and V 3 bases, and 3 bases lay outside the gene matches. This CDR3 is 14 amino acids long. CDR3 loop: CSASGDSSTDTQYF. CDR3 DNA: TGCAGTGCTAGCGGGGACAGTAGCACAGATACGCAGTATTTT.